This TCR beta chain was sequenced in a study of T cells after yellow fever vaccination (dated by TCRdb to about 2019). At the level of the whole study: Libraries from fractions with low cell numbers were prepared with the SMART-Seq v4 Ultra Low Input RNA kit. To follow T-cell clones before and after both primary and booster YFV17D yellow fever vaccination, bulk TCR alpha and beta repertoires underwent longitudinal sequencing. Two healthy male donors, one aged 18 to 29 and one aged 30 to 40 years, made up the cohort. Blood was collected at multiple timepoints before and after primary and secondary immunization, and bulk PBMC replicates and cell subsets were isolated.

The full study reports these points: Most clones expanded after primary vaccination (almost 97% of CD4 and over 80% of CD8) were re-detected after the booster, suggesting that broad memory maintenance occurred. The study included only two donors, which limits how far the findings can be generalized. A small fraction of clonotypes showed up in both the CD4 and CD8 compartments, probably as a result of convergent recombination. Computational filtering was required because FACS-sorted repertoires could contain abundant contaminating clonotypes from the bulk population. Compared with the primary T-cell response, the secondary T-cell response was weaker but faster, peaking on day 5 rather than day 15.

The listed sequencing device is Illumina NovaSeq 6000. TCR cDNA was made using 5'RACE template switching, a step that added a universal primer site and unique molecular identifiers. Priming for cDNA synthesis came from both the TCR alpha and TCR beta constant segments. Library amplification involved two PCR steps, and the second step added sample barcodes and sequencing adapters. Libraries were sequenced on Illumina HiSeq 2500 (2x100 bp) or NovaSeq (2x150 bp). Turning to the authors' computational methods: Demultiplexing of reads and collapsing into UMI consensus sequences were performed with MIGEC, and V(D)J alignment was carried out with MiXCR. Vaccine-responding clonotypes were defined with edgeR using replicate PBMC samples, requiring FDR below 0.01 and a log2 fold change above 5 up to day 15. CD4 or CD8 identity was assigned to each bulk clonotype according to whether the clonotype was present at higher abundance in the sequenced CD4 repertoire or the sequenced CD8 repertoire. The public reads were reanalyzed by TCRdb: fastp trimming at Q25, MiXCR alignment, in-frame beta chains only. Rows matching on CDR3 protein sequence are summarized as one entry with the most common DNA and genes. TCRdb's processing, not the authors' own work, is the source of the V and J calls. The sample table contains 120,000 or so distinct CDR3 sequences; only one count was recorded for about 8.4% of them. The ten largest make up 40% of the sample.

Taken with the paper, the label for treatment or condition translates to: live attenuated yellow fever vaccine strain. PBMCs were isolated from peripheral blood using a standard Ficoll-Paque protocol. Dynabeads CD4 and CD8 positive selection kits were used to isolate CD4 and CD8 T-cell fractions. TriZol was used to extract RNA from bulk PBMCs, from CD4 and CD8 fractions, and from dextramer-positive and dextramer-negative fractions. This clonotype has only a few counts. No cognate antigen has been identified for it. Base-call qualities are not available, and no considerably larger clone is one nucleotide away. The receptor comes from a man aged 18 to 30 who received the YFV17D yellow fever vaccine. Here the sequenced sample was CD8+ T cells sorted from PBMCs, taken on the day of the yellow fever booster vaccination.

In nucleotide form, the sequence is TGTGCCAGCAGCCAAGTGATCGGGGAGCAGGCAGATACGCAGTATTTT. Translation gives CASSQVIGEQADTQYF. The chain is encoded by TRBV4-2 joined to TRBJ2-3; TRBD2 is possibly the D segment (5 matching bases). A distance of 15 bases separates the germline ends of V and J, which lose 1 base and 4 bases respectively. CDR1 and CDR2 were assigned from the germline V gene as LGHNA and YNFKEQ. Inclusive of the bounding cysteine and phenylalanine, the CDR3 is 16 residues long. CDR3 DNA only is kept here, 48 bases in frame from base 1.